Included here is one T cell receptor (beta chain) sequence, with context. Its antigen is still unknown. The data originate from a study of T cell responses to AZD1222 COVID-19 vaccine. Study outcomes and limitations: Elevations in Spike-specific TCR breadth and depth followed administration of two AZD1222 doses. No day 14 peak samples; only post-peak repertoires were characterized. Nearly half of spike-specific TCRs reportedly go after variant regions that carry no mutations. Just a handful of AZD1222 recipients were seropositive at baseline.

The protocol was immunoSEQ multiplex PCR, while the TCRdb copy is restricted to in-frame clones and leaves out a portion. The profile covers over 110,000 clones, with under 95% appearing a single time and approximately 5% taken by the ten largest. The V gene's germline CDR1 is LNHDA and CDR2 SQIVND (reference sequence). CDR3 size: 13 residues. Trimming cost V 3 bases and J 0 bases, with 6 bases left between them. The TCR sequence derives from an adult in good health. V and J are TRBV19 and TRBJ2-7; possible D gene TRBD1, 5 bases. This specimen was peripheral blood, taken on day 0 of AZD1222 vaccination. The CDR3 DNA sequence: TGTGCCAGTAGTATTACAGGCTCCTACGAGCAGTACTTC. Its protein is CASSITGSYEQYF.